The source of this T cell receptor beta chain is a study of blood T cell dynamics during melanoma immunotherapy. General study points: Clones driving repertoire changes may be melanoma-specific or general immune activation.

This clone was seen only once. What it recognizes is unknown. Time point described: week 3, after first cycle of checkpoint inhibitor. The protocol was immunoSEQ multiplex PCR, while the TCRdb copy is restricted to in-frame clones and leaves out a portion. The sample has 10,000 to 13,000 clones; roughly 83% are singletons. The length of the CDR3 is 13 residues. V was clipped by 7 bases and J by 3 bases, with 13 bases between them. Germline CDR1 SNHLY, CDR2 FYNNEI. The rearrangement joins TRBV2 to TRBJ2-7; a weak D match, TRBD2 (6 bases). This receptor was identified in a human donor with melanoma. The material was blood, obtained from a patient treated with checkpoint blockade. CDR3 loop: CASTSRGIYEQYF. The CDR3 coding sequence is TGTGCCAGCACGAGCCGCGGGATCTACGAGCAGTACTTC.